This T cell receptor beta chain originates from a study of OX40 agonist ivuxolimab in advanced cancers. For the study at large: People in dose escalation had one of these cancers: hepatocellular carcinoma, melanoma, renal cell or head and neck cancer. Past anti-PD-1, anti-PD-L1 or anti-CTLA-4 therapy was accepted, and roughly 38% had received some.

Worth noting for this clone: No antigen is known for it.

Deletions cut 0 bases from V and 6 bases from J, with 8 bases between. The CDR3 is 13 residues long. CDR1 is SGHNT, CDR2 YENEEA, per germline. Sequencing was performed with immunoSEQ multiplex PCR; in TCRdb, only in-frame clones are kept and a portion is missing. The sample has around 30,000 clones, about 86% seen once. Study results and caveats: CD4+ and CD8+ blood T cells expanded clonally by week 6 at 0.1 to 3.0 mg/kg.

The receptor comes from an adult with an advanced solid tumor such as melanoma, head and neck, liver or kidney cancer. The rearrangement joins TRBV11-3 to TRBJ2-5; D is uncertain. Sample: CD4+ or CD8+ T cells sorted from blood, taken in a trial of the OX40 agonist ivuxolimab. In DNA, the CDR3 is TGTGCCAGCAGCTTAGATCCACTGAAGACCCAGTACTTC. It codes for CASSLDPLKTQYF.